This T cell receptor (beta chain) derives from a study of early T cells in non-severe SARS-CoV-2 infection. Study background: From unsorted whole blood, bulk RNA was sequenced, and the chains remained unpaired.

The CDR3 totals 15 residues. The germline gives CDR1 MGHRA, CDR2 YSYEKL. J was trimmed by 4 bases and V by 3 bases; bases with no gene match: 5. Unique molecular identifiers tagged individual cDNA molecules. MiXCR, run by TCRdb on the 5' RACE reads, gives a single entry per CDR3 protein. The sample includes more than 80,000 distinct CDR3 sequences, 9.5% to 12% seen only once; the top ten take roughly 5%. This sequence was found in an adult who was a healthcare worker with PCR-confirmed SARS-CoV-2 infection or an uninfected control (not recorded which). The sequenced material came from whole blood. The chain combines TRBV4-1 with TRBJ2-7; 11 bases are shared with TRBD1. CDR3 protein: CASSHRTGGGYEQYF. CDR3 nucleotide sequence: TGCGCCAGCAGCCACAGGACAGGGGGCGGGTACGAGCAGTACTTC.